The source of this T cell receptor (beta chain) is a study of PD-1 blockade in classical Hodgkin lymphoma. The data were produced by immunoSEQ multiplex PCR, yet TCRdb's version contains in-frame clones alone and is incomplete. The sample holds some 30,000 clones, around 71% seen once. Relapse after autologous stem cell transplantation occurred in every patient, and brentuximab vedotin exposure varied. Complete response, partial response or progressive disease was each patient's best response. The CDR3 has 13 amino acids. Trimming took off 0 bases at V and 7 bases at J, with 6 bases between the two ends. CDR1 SEHNR and CDR2 FQNEAQ come from the germline V gene (reference sequence).

This specimen consisted of peripheral blood mononuclear cells (PBMCs), obtained before the second cycle of nivolumab. The TCR originated in a human donor with classical Hodgkin lymphoma. The rearrangement uses TRBV7-9 and TRBJ2-2; D not certain. The chain's CDR3 is CASSLALGGELFF. The CDR3 DNA reads as TGTGCCAGCAGCTTAGCCCTGGGCGGGGAGCTGTTTTTT.